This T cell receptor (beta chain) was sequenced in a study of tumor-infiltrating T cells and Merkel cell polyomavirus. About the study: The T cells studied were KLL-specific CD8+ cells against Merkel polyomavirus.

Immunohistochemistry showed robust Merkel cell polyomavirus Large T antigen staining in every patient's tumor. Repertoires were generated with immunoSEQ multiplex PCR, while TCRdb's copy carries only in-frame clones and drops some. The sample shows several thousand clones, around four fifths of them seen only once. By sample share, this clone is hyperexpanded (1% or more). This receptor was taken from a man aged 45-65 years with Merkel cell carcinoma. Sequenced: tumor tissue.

Written as DNA, the CDR3 is TGTGCCAGCAGTCCCAGGGGCTACAACGTGAACACTGAAGCTTTCTTT. Translating it yields CASSPRGYNVNTEAFF. The chain has TRBV2 and TRBJ1-1; possible D gene TRBD1, 6 bases. This CDR3 is 16 amino acids long. Germline CDR1 is SNHLY and CDR2 is FYNNEI. V gave up 5 bases and J gave up 0 bases, with 16 bases separating them. Looking up the rest from reference TRBV2 and TRBJ1-1 gives the full variable domain: EPEVTQTPSHQVTQMGQEVILRCVPISNHLYFYWYRQILGQKVEFLVSFYNNEISEKSEIFDDQFSVERPDGSNFTLKIRSTKLEDSAMYFCASSPRGYNVNTEAFFGQGTRLTVV.